These 8 T cell receptor beta chains were sequenced from one sample in a study of glioma-infiltrating T cells. The iRepertoire nested amplicon-rescue multiplex PCR amplified TCR alpha and beta CDR3s from RNA. TCRdb recomputed calls from the multiplex PCR reads with MiXCR, one row per CDR3 protein. The table lists around 390,000 distinct CDR3 sequences, roughly 41% of them singletons. Specimen: glioma tissue, nonneoplastic brain tissue, or PBMCs (not recorded which). These receptor sequences come from a human donor with low-grade glioma or glioblastoma, undergoing nonglioma brain surgery, or in good health (not recorded which).

V gene TRBV19 combines with J gene TRBJ2-7; TRBD2 matches at 7 bases. The V segment lost 7 bases and the J segment 4 bases; nucleotides outside the gene matches: 16. Germline CDR1 reads LNHDA; CDR2 reads SQIVND (reference sequence). This CDR3 is 16 amino acids long. The CDR3 is CASTLSAGTYQYEQYF. The CDR3 DNA reads as TGTGCCAGTACCCTATCAGCGGGGACTTACCAATACGAGCAGTACTTC.

As for this clonotype: One end of the junction does not line up with germline, which may come from a read error. Here the CDR3 DNA reads TGTGCCAGCAGCCCCAGAGAGGGACAGGGAATCTACGAGCAGAACTTC. Translation: CASSPREGQGIYEQNF. The chain links TRBV7-9 to TRBJ2-7; TRBD1 agrees at 9 bases. The V gene's germline CDR1 is SEHNR and CDR2 FQNEAQ (reference sequence). The CDR3 is 16 residues long. The entire variable domain, with the rest obtained from reference TRBV7-9 and TRBJ2-7, is as follows: DTGVSQNPRHKITKRGQNVTFRCDPISEHNRLYWYRQTLGQGPEFLTYFQNEAQLEKSRLLSDRFSAERPKGSFSTLEIQRTEQGDSAMYLCASSPREGQGIYEQNFGPGTRLTVT.

In DNA, the CDR3 is TGCGCCAGCAGCTTGTCGGGACTAGGGCCCACAGATACGCAGTATTTT. The encoded protein is CASSLSGLGPTDTQYF. The chain carries TRBV5-1 and TRBJ2-3, with TRBD2 identical over 8 bases. V shed 1 base, J shed 2 bases, and the junction held 6 bases outside the gene matches. Per germline, CDR1 SGHRS and CDR2 YFSETQ. This CDR3 region has 16 residues.

For this clonotype: This may come from a read error, since a much larger clone is one base off. The chain links TRBV6-1 to TRBJ1-1; no firm D call. CDR1 is MNHNS and CDR2 is SASEGT in the germline V gene. V shed 10 bases and J shed 0 bases, with 15 bases lying between them. The CDR3 spans 14 residues. This CDR3 is CATRSPALNTEAFF. For the CDR3, the DNA is TGTGCCACCCGATCCCCCGCCCTGAACACTGAAGCTTTCTTT.

V usage is TRBV2 and J usage is TRBJ1-2; 8 bases align to TRBD1. The J segment lost 4 bases and the V segment lost 7 bases, leaving 5 bases of the junction unmatched. Per the germline V gene, CDR1 is SNHLY and CDR2 is FYNNEI. The CDR3 spans 13 residues. CDR3 DNA: TGTGCCAGCAAGGACAGGGACTGCTATGGCTACACCTTC. This codes for CASKDRDCYGYTF.

This clonotype showed up just a few times. This rearrangement joins TRBV7-9 to TRBJ2-6; no reliable D call. Trimming pared 3 bases from V and 0 bases from J, leaving 3 bases between. CDR1 is SEHNR, CDR2 FQNEAQ, per germline (reference sequence). The CDR3 is made up of 14 amino acids. CDR3 protein: CASSFNSGANVLTF. CDR3 DNA sequence: TGTGCCAGCAGCTTCAACTCTGGGGCCAACGTCCTGACTTTC.

In the case of this clonotype: This could be a read error, since a much larger clone is one nucleotide away. The chain joins TRBV6-2 or TRBV6-3 to TRBJ2-7; D gene unclear. V lost 5 bases, J lost 5 bases, and 10 bases lay in between. The CDR3 spans 12 residues. CDR1 is MNHEY and CDR2 is SVGEGT in the germline V gene. The CDR3 coding sequence is TGTGCCAGCAGTCTACACCACCACGAGCAGTACTTC. Its protein product is CASSLHHHEQYF.

This clonotype was seen a handful of times. The J gene is TRBJ1-1, the V gene TRBV10-3; D might be TRBD1 (5 bases). The V end lost 8 bases, the J end lost 0 bases, and 7 bases lay between the germline ends. Germline CDR1 reads ENHRY; CDR2 reads SYGVKD. The CDR3 contains 12 residues. The CDR3 region has the DNA TGTGCCATCGGGGCTCTGAACACTGAAGCTTTCTTT. Amino acids: CAIGALNTEAFF.